These 21 T cell receptor beta chains share one sample of origin, sequenced in a study of cytomegalovirus exposure and HLA in healthy donors. Sequencing used immunoSEQ multiplex PCR; TCRdb keeps in-frame clones, though not all of them. Of around 34,000 clones in the sample, approximately 92% were seen once. Sequencing was performed on PBMCs. The receptors were sampled from a man aged 18-30 years in good health and CMV-seronegative.

This chain connects TRBV9 to TRBJ2-3, with TRBD2 matching 10 bases. CDR1 is SGDLS, CDR2 YYNGEE, per germline. This CDR3 region has 17 residues. The ends lost 0 bases at V and 6 bases at J; junction bases unmatched: 10. The chain's CDR3 is CASSVASSSGRMDTQYF. The CDR3 region has the DNA TGTGCCAGCAGCGTAGCTTCATCTAGCGGGAGAATGGATACGCAGTATTTT.

V and J are TRBV5-1 and TRBJ2-2, with 8 bases aligning to TRBD2. The CDR3 is 14 residues long. Losses at the gene ends were 2 bases for V and 4 bases for J; bases not matched to a gene: 1. Per germline, CDR1 SGHRS and CDR2 YFSETQ. The CDR3 protein is CASSFGGGTGELFF. In nucleotides, the CDR3 is TGCGCCAGCAGCTTCGGGGGGGGCACCGGGGAGCTGTTTTTT.

The rearrangement uses TRBV30 and TRBJ1-2; D gene unclear. Trimming took 0 bases from V and 4 from J, leaving 12 bases between them. CDR1 and CDR2 from the germline V gene are GTSNPN and SVGIG (reference sequence). The CDR3 consists of 14 residues. The DNA of the CDR3 is TGTGCCTGGAGTGTGGGAGGGCTCCCCTATGGCTACACCTTC. The encoded protein is CAWSVGGLPYGYTF. Using reference TRBV30 and TRBJ1-2 for the parts outside the CDR3, the full variable domain is SQTIHQWPATLVQPVGSPLSLECTVEGTSNPNLYWYRQAAGRGLQLLFYSVGIGQISSEVPQNLSASRPQDRQFILSSKKLLLSDSGFYLCAWSVGGLPYGYTFGSGTRLTVV.

This chain uses TRBV30 with TRBJ2-1; 12 bases line up with TRBD2. The CDR3 contains 20 residues. J gave up 3 bases and V 2 bases, and 17 bases lay outside the gene matches. Looked up from germline, CDR1 is GTSNPN and CDR2 is SVGIG (reference sequence). CDR3 loop: CAWSLISGTSGRRSYNEQFF. DNA of the CDR3: TGTGCCTGGAGTCTCATCTCCGGGACTAGCGGGCGCCGGAGCTACAATGAGCAGTTCTTC.

The chain employs TRBV30 and TRBJ1-4; perhaps TRBD1 as D (6 bases). The CDR3 has 14 amino acids. Trimming cost V 8 bases and J 4 bases, with 17 bases left between them. CDR1 GTSNPN and CDR2 SVGIG come from the germline V gene (reference sequence). CDR3 loop: CALGQTPINEKLFF. CDR3 sequence (DNA): TGTGCCCTAGGACAGACCCCTATTAATGAAAAACTGTTTTTT.

This rearrangement joins TRBV6-1 to TRBJ2-5; 11 bases match TRBD2. The CDR3 runs 16 residues. The V gene's germline CDR1 is MNHNS and CDR2 SASEGT. V was pared by 4 bases and J by 4 bases, with 8 bases of the junction left unmatched. The CDR3 region is CASSGALAGGGETQYF. CDR3 DNA: TGTGCCAGCAGTGGTGCCTTAGCGGGGGGGGGAGAGACCCAGTACTTC.

The genes are TRBV6-5 and TRBJ2-1; 12 bases agree with TRBD2. The CDR3 length is 13 residues. V lost 4 bases and J lost 12; bases outside the gene matches: 4. CDR1 and CDR2 (germline): MNHEY, SVGAGI. CDR3 region: CASSSGLAGLQFF. CDR3 DNA: TGTGCCAGCAGTTCGGGACTAGCGGGTTTGCAGTTCTTC.

V is TRBV5-1 and J is TRBJ2-5, with a weak D call TRBD2 (5 bases). The J call is uncertain, as TRBJ2-7 better fits the DNA end. The CDR3 length is 12 residues. Per the germline V gene, CDR1 is SGHRS and CDR2 is YFSETQ. In DNA form, the CDR3 reads TGCGCCAGCAGCCAGGACTCGTACGAGCAGTACTTC. Translated, it gives CASSQDSYEQYF.

This chain joins TRBV9 and TRBJ2-3; 9 bases fit TRBD2. The CDR3 is 13 amino acids. Germline CDR1 is SGDLS and CDR2 is YYNGEE. V lost 7 bases, J lost 7 bases, and 7 bases stayed unmatched. The CDR3 sequence is CASSAGGGNTQYF. CDR3 DNA sequence: TGTGCCAGCTCAGCGGGGGGTGGGAATACGCAGTATTTT.

The chain employs TRBV9 and TRBJ1-2, with 10 nucleotides matching TRBD1. This CDR3 comprises 16 residues. The germline gives CDR1 SGDLS, CDR2 YYNGEE. Trimming at V came to 0 bases and at J to 3 bases, leaving 5 bases not matched to a gene. In DNA, the CDR3 is TGTGCCAGCAGCGTAGTCCCTGGACAGGGGGACTATGGCTACACCTTC. Translation: CASSVVPGQGDYGYTF.

This clone has only one observation. The J gene is TRBJ2-3, the V gene TRBV4-1; 8 bases fit TRBD2. Germline V gives CDR1 MGHRA, CDR2 YSYEKL. This CDR3 has 17 residues. With 0 bases clipped from V and 2 bases from J, the junction kept 7 bases outside the gene matches. The DNA of the CDR3 is TGCGCCAGCAGCCAAGATCCCGGGAGGGGGGTCACAGATACGCAGTATTTT. Protein product: CASSQDPGRGVTDTQYF.

V usage is TRBV5-1 and J usage is TRBJ1-2; a weak D match, TRBD1 (6 bases). V lost 4 bases, J lost 5 bases, and 15 bases lay in between. CDR1 is SGHRS, CDR2 YFSETQ, per germline. The CDR3 has 14 residues. For the CDR3, the DNA is TGCGCCAGCAGCGACATACAGGGAGTTTATGGCTACACCTTC. This translates into CASSDIQGVYGYTF.

The rearrangement links TRBV6-5 to TRBJ2-1; 7 positions agree with TRBD1. V shed 7 bases, J shed 4 bases, and the junction held 7 bases outside the gene matches. The germline V gene encodes CDR1 MNHEY and CDR2 SVGAGI. CDR3 length: 14 amino acids. The CDR3 here is CASTPGTEYNEQFF. DNA of the CDR3: TGTGCCAGCACTCCCGGGACAGAGTACAATGAGCAGTTCTTC.

V usage is TRBV2 and J usage is TRBJ2-2; D gene uncertain. The germline V and J ends were trimmed by 5 bases and 5 bases, with 9 bases remaining between them. The CDR3 covers 13 residues. CDR1 and CDR2 from the germline V gene are SNHLY and FYNNEI. CDR3 protein: CASSNNWTGELFF. The CDR3 DNA sequence: TGTGCCAGCAGTAATAACTGGACCGGGGAGCTGTTTTTT.

The chain combines TRBV7-9 with TRBJ1-6; D call uncertain. The germline V and J ends were trimmed by 7 bases and 0 bases, with 10 bases remaining between them. CDR1 SEHNR and CDR2 FQNEAQ come from the germline V gene (reference sequence). The CDR3 loop spans 15 amino acids. The CDR3 here is CASTKDSSYNSPLHF. CDR3 bases: TGTGCCAGCACCAAAGATAGCTCCTATAATTCACCCCTCCACTTT. Full variable domain (outside the CDR3, taken from reference TRBV7-9 and TRBJ1-6): DTGVSQNPRHKITKRGQNVTFRCDPISEHNRLYWYRQTLGQGPEFLTYFQNEAQLEKSRLLSDRFSAERPKGSFSTLEIQRTEQGDSAMYLCASTKDSSYNSPLHFGNGTRLTVT.

The V and J genes are TRBV7-9 and TRBJ2-4; 8 positions match TRBD2. This CDR3 contains 16 residues. CDR1 is SEHNR, CDR2 FQNEAQ, per germline (reference sequence). The trim removed 5 bases at V and 6 bases at J, leaving 12 bases unmatched. CDR3 in amino acids: CASSRRQGLASNIQYF. The DNA of the CDR3 is TGTGCCAGCAGCCGGCGACAAGGACTAGCTTCAAACATTCAGTACTTC.

The V and J genes are TRBV7-8 and TRBJ2-5, with 11 bases aligning to TRBD1. Germline-derived CDR1 and CDR2 are SGHVS and FQNEAQ. V was clipped by 0 bases and J by 4 bases; unmatched bases: 7. The CDR3 has 17 residues. CDR3: CASSLAPGQGAAETQYF. As DNA, the CDR3 is TGTGCCAGCAGCTTAGCCCCTGGACAGGGGGCTGCAGAGACCCAGTACTTC.

The chain employs TRBV6-5 and TRBJ2-7, with D maybe TRBD1 (6 bases). V lost 5 bases and J 5 bases, leaving 19 bases between the germline ends. Germline CDR1 MNHEY, CDR2 SVGAGI. The CDR3 runs 15 residues. The CDR3 nucleotides are TGTGCCAGCAGTAGAACCGGGACATCGTCAAACGAGCAGTACTTC. It encodes CASSRTGTSSNEQYF.

This clone was observed a few times. The rearrangement uses TRBV28 and TRBJ1-1; 7 nucleotides agree with TRBD1. The CDR3 is 15 residues long. Germline V gene data show CDR1 as MDHEN and CDR2 as SYDVKM. V was clipped by 7 bases and J by 4 bases; unmatched bases: 12. The CDR3 DNA is TGTGCCAGCAACGGACAGGAAGGTCTAGTCACTGAAGCTTTCTTT. Translating it yields CASNGQEGLVTEAFF.

The chain employs TRBV25-1 and TRBJ2-1; perhaps TRBD1 as D (5 bases). Trimming left V 3 bases short and J 5 bases short, with 5 bases between. The CDR3 loop spans 12 amino acids. Germline V CDR1 and CDR2: MGHDK, SYGVNS. The CDR3 DNA reads as TGTGCCAGCAGTGACAGGGACAATGAGCAGTTCTTC. Translation gives CASSDRDNEQFF.

This chain joins TRBV28 and TRBJ1-5; 9 nucleotides line up with TRBD1. The CDR3 is 15 residues long. Germline V gene sequence: CDR1 MDHEN, CDR2 SYDVKM. V lost 6 bases and J lost 2; bases outside the gene matches: 5. The CDR3 DNA is TGTGCCAGCAGCCCGACAGGGGGGGGCAATCAGCCCCAGCATTTT. Translated: CASSPTGGGNQPQHF.